This T cell receptor (beta chain) was documented in a study of T cells in Graves' hyperthyroidism and ophthalmopathy. Study-wide findings and caveats: Also found in blood were most expanded thyroid clonotypes above 0.001.

The ends lost 4 bases at V and 6 bases at J; junction bases unmatched: 5. From germline, CDR1 is MNHEY and CDR2 SVGEGT. The CDR3 covers 14 residues. RNA transcripts were the template for amplifying TCR beta CDR3 regions. The HTBI primer set served for first-round RT-PCR of the TCR CDR3. TCRdb reanalysed the multiplex PCR reads using MiXCR and keeps one entry per CDR3 protein. This sample has about 420,000 distinct CDR3 sequences, with approximately 14% found just once. In its sample, this clonotype was seen a few times. Its target is not known. The sequence was collected from a woman younger than 30 with Graves' hyperthyroidism. V usage is TRBV6-2 or TRBV6-3 and J usage is TRBJ2-7; 11 bases map to TRBD1. The sample taken for sequencing was blood. The CDR3 loop is CASSFGTGGSEQYF. The CDR3, as DNA: TGTGCCAGCAGTTTCGGGACAGGGGGATCCGAGCAGTACTTC.